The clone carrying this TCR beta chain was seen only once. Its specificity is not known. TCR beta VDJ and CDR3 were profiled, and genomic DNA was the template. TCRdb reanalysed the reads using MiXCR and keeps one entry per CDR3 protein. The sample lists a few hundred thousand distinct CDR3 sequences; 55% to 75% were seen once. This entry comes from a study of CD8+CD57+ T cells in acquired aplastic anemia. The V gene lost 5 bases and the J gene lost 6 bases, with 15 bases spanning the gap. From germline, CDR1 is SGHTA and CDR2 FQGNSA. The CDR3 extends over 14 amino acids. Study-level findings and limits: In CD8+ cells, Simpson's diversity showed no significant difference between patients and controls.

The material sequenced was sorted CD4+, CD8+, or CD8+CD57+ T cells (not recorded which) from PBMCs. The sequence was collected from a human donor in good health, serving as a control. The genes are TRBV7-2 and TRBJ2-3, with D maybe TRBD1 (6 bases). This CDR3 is CASSRDNPGDTQYF. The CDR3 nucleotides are TGTGCCAGCAGCCGGGACAACCCGGGTGATACGCAGTATTTT.